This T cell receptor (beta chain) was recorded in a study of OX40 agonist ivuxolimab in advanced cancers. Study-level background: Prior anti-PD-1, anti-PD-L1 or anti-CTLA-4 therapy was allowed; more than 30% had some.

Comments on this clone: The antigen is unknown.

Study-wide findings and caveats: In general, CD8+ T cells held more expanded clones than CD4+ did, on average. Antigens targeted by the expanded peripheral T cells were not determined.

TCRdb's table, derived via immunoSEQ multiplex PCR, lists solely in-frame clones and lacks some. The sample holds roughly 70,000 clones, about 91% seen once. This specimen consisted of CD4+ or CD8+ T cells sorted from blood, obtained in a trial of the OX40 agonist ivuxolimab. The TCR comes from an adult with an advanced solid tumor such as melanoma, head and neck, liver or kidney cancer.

This CDR3 is CASSLGLAGGPHNEQFF. CDR3 in DNA: TGTGCCAGCAGCTTGGGACTAGCGGGGGGGCCCCACAATGAGCAGTTCTTC. This chain links TRBV7-8 with TRBJ2-1; TRBD2 matches 16 bases. The CDR3 extends over 17 amino acids. Trimming removed 3 bases from V and 5 bases from J; junction bases left unmatched: 4. Looked up from germline, CDR1 is SGHVS and CDR2 is FQNEAQ.